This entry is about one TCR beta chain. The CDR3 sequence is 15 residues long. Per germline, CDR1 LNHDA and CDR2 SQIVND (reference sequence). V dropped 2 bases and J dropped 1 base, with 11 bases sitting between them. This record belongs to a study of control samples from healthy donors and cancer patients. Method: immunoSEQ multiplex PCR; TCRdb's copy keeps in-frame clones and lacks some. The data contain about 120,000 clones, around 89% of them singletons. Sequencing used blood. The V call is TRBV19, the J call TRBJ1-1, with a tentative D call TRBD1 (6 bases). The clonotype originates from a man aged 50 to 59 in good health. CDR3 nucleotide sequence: TGTGCCAGTAGTATACAGGGGACGGGGAACACTGAAGCTTTCTTT. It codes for CASSIQGTGNTEAFF.